Listed below are T cell receptor beta chains from one sample, sequenced in a study of molecular identifiers for immune sequencing clone quantification. MiXCR, run by TCRdb on the PCR reads, gives a single entry per CDR3 protein. The repertoire holds 550,000 to 750,000 distinct CDR3 sequences, with 15% to 20% as singletons. The sample taken for sequencing was naive CD8+ T cells from blood, with Jurkat cell RNA spiked in. These receptors were taken from a human donor in good health. Some libraries in this study had Jurkat cell RNA spiked in. CDR3s include the opening cysteine and the closing phenylalanine or tryptophan. The D gene is left open where the match is weak. Clone size is stated in some rows and not others, as once, few, many or a class when expanded.

>TRBJ1-4|TRBD1|many|TRBV13
TGTGCCAGCAGCAAGAGACAGGGGCAGGATGAAAAACTGTTTTTT
CASSKRQGQDEKLFF
>TRBJ2-3|.|few|TRBV4-1
TGCGCCAGCAGCCAAGTGGTACAGGCGGCAGATACGCAGTATTTT
CASSQVVQAADTQYF
>TRBJ1-3|.|many|TRBV30
TGTGCCTGGAGTGTACTCGAACAGGCTTACTCTGGAAACACCATATATTTT
CAWSVLEQAYSGNTIYF
>TRBJ1-2|.|many|TRBV28
TGTGCCAGCAGTTCCAGCAGCTATGGCTACACCTTC
CASSSSSYGYTF
>TRBJ1-5|TRBD1|.|TRBV19
TGTGCCAGTAGTATACAGGGGGCGCAGGGATTTCGGCCCCAGCATTTT
CASSIQGAQGFRPQHF
>TRBJ2-7|.|many|TRBV13
TGTGCCAGCAGCTTAGGTGGAAGGTTATACGAGCAGTACTTC
CASSLGGRLYEQYF
>TRBJ2-7|TRBD2|.|TRBV7-9
TGTGCCAGCAGCGTTGAGGTAGCGGGAGTCGAAGAGCAGTACTTC
CASSVEVAGVEEQYF
>TRBJ1-5|TRBD1|.|TRBV6-2/TRBV6-3
TGTGCCACCGACCGGGACAGGGGGCATAGCAATCAGCCCCAGCATTTT
CATDRDRGHSNQPQHF
>TRBJ2-5|.|many|TRBV28
TGTGCCAGCAGGGACAGAGGGTATCGTGAAGAGACCCAGTACTTC
CASRDRGYREETQYF
>TRBJ2-5|TRBD2|.|TRBV11-2
TGTGCCAGCAGCTTAGGATTTAGCGGGGGGGTAGAGACCCAGTACTTC
CASSLGFSGGVETQYF
>TRBJ2-3|.|.|TRBV5-3
TGTGCCAGCAGCCGGCCGGGCTCAAGTTGGGGCCCAGATACGCAGTATTTT
CASSRPGSSWGPDTQYF
>TRBJ2-7|TRBD2|once|TRBV7-9
TGTGCCAGCGGCTCGACTAGCGGGGAGCAGTACTTC
CASGSTSGEQYF
>TRBJ1-4|.|.|TRBV9
TGTGCCAGCAGCCAAGGGGCAGGGTGGAGAACTAATGAAAAACTGTTTTTT
CASSQGAGWRTNEKLFF
>TRBJ1-1|.|many|TRBV7-2
TGTGCCAGCAGCTTCCTGGCAGGGGCGGGGACTGAAGCTTTCTTT
CASSFLAGAGTEAFF
>TRBJ2-2|TRBD1|.|TRBV4-1
TGCGCCAGCAGCCAACGGACAGGGGGGTACACCGGGGAGCTGTTTTTT
CASSQRTGGYTGELFF
>TRBJ1-2|.|few|TRBV6-5
TGTGCCAGCAGTCCCCCACCGGGACACCTCTATGGCTACACCTTC
CASSPPPGHLYGYTF
>TRBJ2-7|TRBD1|many|TRBV25-1
TGTGCCAGCAGTGGTGAGGGACAGCTCAGGACCGGCGACTACTACTACGAGCAGTACTTC
CASSGEGQLRTGDYYYEQYF
>TRBJ1-5|.|many|TRBV7-8
TGTGCCAGCAGCTTAGTGTTGGGGAGAGTCAATCAGCCCCAGCATTTT
CASSLVLGRVNQPQHF
>TRBJ2-2|.|.|TRBV6-2/TRBV6-3
TGTGCCAGCAGTATAGAGATTCGGGGTTCCACCGGGGAGCTGGTTTTT
CASSIEIRGSTGELVF
>TRBJ1-6|.|.|TRBV7-6
TGTGCCAGCAGCTTAGCAGCATCCTATAATTCACCCCTCCACTTT
CASSLAASYNSPLHF